The 27 T cell receptor beta chains presented below share a single source sample, sequenced in a study of blood T cell repertoires in COVID-19. Measured with immunoSEQ multiplex PCR; TCRdb has only the in-frame clones, and not every one. Altogether approximately 180,000 clones are present, 60% to 80% being singletons, with the ten largest covering about 18%. The source material was PBMCs or T cells enriched from blood (not recorded which). All receptors derive from a woman in her 50s who had recovered from COVID-19.

This clone was seen a few times. J is TRBJ2-1 and V is TRBV28; perhaps TRBD2 as D (5 bases). The CDR3 contains 14 residues. Trimming pared 5 bases from V and 4 bases from J, leaving 12 bases between. Germline CDR1 MDHEN, CDR2 SYDVKM. CDR3 region: CASSRDYYYNEQFF. The CDR3 DNA sequence: TGTGCCAGCAGTCGTGACTATTATTACAATGAGCAGTTCTTC.

CDR3 sequence reads: CASSWGQGGEQYF. The DNA of the CDR3 is TGTGCCAGCAGCTGGGGACAGGGCGGGGAGCAGTACTTC. The gene calls are TRBV7-8 and TRBJ2-7; 9 positions agree with TRBD1. With 4 bases clipped from V and 7 bases from J, the junction kept 5 bases outside the gene matches. CDR3 length: 13 amino acids. CDR1 and CDR2 (germline): SGHVS, FQNEAQ.

Concerning this clone: This sample also contains other DNA sequences that code for the same CDR3. V is TRBV5-1 and J is TRBJ1-1; D may be TRBD1 (6 bases). The CDR3 is 14 residues long. Trimming removed 4 bases from V and 1 base from J, with 11 bases in between. The germline gives CDR1 SGHRS, CDR2 YFSETQ. CDR3 nucleotides: TGCGCCAGCAGCCCGGCAGGGGCGAACACTGAAGCTTTCTTT. Its translation is CASSPAGANTEAFF.

The chain recombines TRBV28 with TRBJ2-5; D is perhaps TRBD2 (6 bases). V was cut by 5 bases and J by 8 bases, with 9 bases left in between. CDR1 is MDHEN and CDR2 is SYDVKM in the germline V gene. This CDR3 spans 11 amino acids. The CDR3 reads CASSGGATQYF. Written as DNA, the CDR3 is TGTGCCAGCAGTGGCGGGGCCACCCAGTACTTC.

The V call is TRBV19, the J call TRBJ2-1; the D gene is possibly TRBD2 (7 bases). The CDR3 has 14 amino acids. The V gene's germline CDR1 is LNHDA and CDR2 SQIVND (reference sequence). With 5 bases removed from V and 9 bases from J, the gap between germline ends came to 17 bases. CDR3 nucleotide sequence: TGTGCCAGTAGTTCCGGACAGTGGGAGGGTGAGCAGTTCTTC. It yields the protein CASSSGQWEGEQFF.

The gene calls are TRBV7-8 and TRBJ1-4; D remains ambiguous. The CDR3 has 14 residues. Germline V gives CDR1 SGHVS, CDR2 FQNEAQ. V gave up 3 bases and J gave up 7 bases, with 12 bases separating them. The CDR3 DNA follows: TGTGCCAGCAGCTTTTTCGGGAAAGCTGAAAAACTGTTTTTT. This gives the protein CASSFFGKAEKLFF.

The chain links TRBV30 to TRBJ2-1; 14 bases agree with TRBD2. V shed 3 bases and J 9 bases; nucleotides not matched to a gene: 7. The germline CDR1 and CDR2 sequences are GTSNPN and SVGIG (reference sequence). The CDR3 is 15 amino acids. The CDR3 DNA reads as TGTGCCTGGAGGCTCGGTGGACTAGCGGGGGGTGAGCAGTTCTTC. Translation: CAWRLGGLAGGEQFF.

The V gene is TRBV5-8, the J gene TRBJ1-3, with D possibly matching TRBD1 (6 bases). Trimming pared 4 bases from V and 5 bases from J, leaving 13 bases between. The CDR3 is made up of 14 amino acids. Per the germline V gene, CDR1 is SGHTS and CDR2 is YDEGEE. CDR3 sequence: CASSQGIRRNTIYF. CDR3 bases: TGTGCCAGCAGCCAGGGGATTAGGAGAAACACCATATATTTT.

This CDR3 reads CASSYAGGETQYF. The CDR3 nucleotides are TGTGCCAGCAGTTACGCAGGGGGGGAGACCCAGTACTTC. This rearrangement joins TRBV6-5 to TRBJ2-5; D perhaps matches TRBD1 (7 bases). Trimming cost V 2 bases and J 5 bases, with 9 bases left between them. The germline V gene has CDR1 MNHEY and CDR2 SVGAGI. The CDR3 has 13 amino acids.

The gene calls are TRBV28 and TRBJ2-7; 9 bases fit TRBD1. V was clipped by 3 bases and J by 5 bases; unmatched bases: 5. The CDR3 extends over 14 amino acids. Germline CDR1 is MDHEN and CDR2 is SYDVKM. The CDR3 reads CASSLGQGVHEQYF. CDR3 sequence (DNA): TGTGCCAGCAGTTTGGGACAGGGAGTCCACGAGCAGTACTTC.

This chain joins TRBV6-5 and TRBJ1-2, with 7 bases lining up with TRBD1. The CDR3 contains 13 residues. Germline trimming cut 6 bases from V and 5 bases from J; bases unmatched to any gene: 6. Germline V gene lookup returns CDR1 MNHEY and CDR2 SVGAGI. The CDR3 DNA follows: TGTGCCAGCAGGCCAACGGGACAGTATGGCTACACCTTC. This sequence encodes CASRPTGQYGYTF.

J is TRBJ2-1 and V is TRBV28, with D perhaps matching TRBD2 (6 bases). CDR3 length: 13 amino acids. Germline V CDR1 and CDR2: MDHEN, SYDVKM. Trimming took 6 bases from V and 6 from J, leaving 12 bases between them. The CDR3 nucleotides are TGTGCCAGCAGCCAAGCGGGCTTCAATGAGCAGTTCTTC. It yields the protein CASSQAGFNEQFF.

The V gene is TRBV19, the J gene TRBJ1-5; TRBD1 is a possible D gene (5 bases). This CDR3 has 16 residues. The V and J ends lost 7 bases and 0 bases respectively, with 16 bases between them. Germline V gene sequence: CDR1 LNHDA, CDR2 SQIVND (reference sequence). The CDR3 DNA follows: TGTGCCAGTACACACCGGGTGGGGGGTAGCAATCAGCCCCAGCATTTT. Its translation: CASTHRVGGSNQPQHF.

This clone appeared once. The chain joins TRBV7-9 to TRBJ1-2; weak D call: TRBD1 (5 bases). V shed 6 bases and J shed 8 bases, with 16 bases lying between them. The V gene's germline CDR1 is SEHNR and CDR2 FQNEAQ (reference sequence). CDR3 length equals 13 residues. The CDR3 sequence is CASRSDTRAGYTF. DNA for the CDR3: TGTGCCAGCAGATCGGACACCCGGGCCGGCTACACCTTC.

This clone showed up just a few times. The chain has TRBV3-1 (or the pseudogene TRBV3-2) and TRBJ1-6, with 9 nucleotides matching TRBD1. From germline, CDR1 is LGHDT and CDR2 YNNKEL (reference sequence). This CDR3 has 14 amino acids. V lost 4 bases to trimming and J lost 9 bases; unmatched junction nucleotides: 4. The CDR3 loop reads CASSPGTGRSPLHF. As DNA, the CDR3 is TGTGCCAGCAGCCCCGGGACAGGGCGTTCACCCCTCCACTTT.

The rearrangement links TRBV28 to TRBJ2-5; tentative D call: TRBD2 (5 bases). Deletions cut 7 bases from V and 4 bases from J, with 13 bases between. This CDR3 contains 13 residues. CDR1 MDHEN and CDR2 SYDVKM come from the germline V gene. CDR3 region: CASNEGRLETQYF. In nucleotides, the CDR3 is TGTGCCAGCAACGAGGGAAGGCTAGAGACCCAGTACTTC.

The rearrangement links TRBV12-1 to TRBJ2-2; no check of the table's D call, TRBD2, against the DNA was made. TRBV12-1 is designated a pseudogene. The CDR3 has 20 residues. CDR3 nucleotide sequence: TGTGCCAGCAGCCCTCTCGGGACTAGCGGGAGGAAACCCTCCACCGGGGAGCTGTTTTTT. Translation gives CASSPLGTSGRKPSTGELFF.

This clone was detected once. The rearrangement links TRBV27 to TRBJ1-2; possible D gene TRBD1, 6 bases. V was clipped by 5 bases and J by 2 bases, with 15 bases between them. CDR3 length: 15 residues. Looked up from germline, CDR1 is MNHEY and CDR2 is SMNVEV (reference sequence). As DNA, the CDR3 is TGTGCCAGCAGTGTAACCCCGACAGGCAACTATGGCTACACCTTC. Its translation: CASSVTPTGNYGYTF.

This clone appeared a few times. V gene TRBV19 combines with J gene TRBJ1-2; the D is unclear. Germline assignment: CDR1 LNHDA and CDR2 SQIVND (reference sequence). CDR3 size: 13 residues. Trimming stripped 6 bases from V and 6 bases from J, with 14 bases between. CDR3 sequence (DNA): TGTGCCAGTAGGCAGACATTGTACGATGGCTACACCTTC. It yields the protein CASRQTLYDGYTF.

The chain has TRBV6-2 or TRBV6-3 and TRBJ2-1; 11 positions match TRBD2. Germline CDR1 and CDR2: MNHEY and SVGEGT. The CDR3 loop spans 16 amino acids. V trimming: 5 bases; J trimming: 1 base; junction bases outside the gene matches: 4. CDR3 in amino acids: CASSDRLAGSYNEQFF. CDR3 nucleotides: TGTGCCAGCAGTGACCGACTAGCGGGATCCTACAATGAGCAGTTCTTC.

The rearrangement links TRBV29-1 to TRBJ2-3; D is ambiguous. The CDR3 has 13 amino acids. V dropped 4 bases and J dropped 6 bases, with 14 bases sitting between them. Germline values: CDR1 SQVTM, CDR2 ANQGSEA. CDR3: CSVGWVRVDTQYF. As DNA, the CDR3 is TGCAGCGTTGGGTGGGTTCGGGTGGATACGCAGTATTTT.

The chain couples TRBV18 to TRBJ2-4; 7 nucleotides match TRBD2. Germline V gives CDR1 KGHSH, CDR2 LQKENI. The V and J ends lost 3 bases and 1 base, in that order; junction bases with no gene match: 12. There are 18 residues in the CDR3. The CDR3, as DNA: TGTGCCAGCTCACCCCGGGGGGTTTCGGGAAATGCCAAAAACATTCAGTACTTC. Amino acids: CASSPRGVSGNAKNIQYF.

The gene calls are TRBV10-3 and TRBJ1-2; the D gene is possibly TRBD1 (5 bases). The V and J ends lost 0 bases and 4 bases respectively, with 21 bases between them. The CDR3 covers 18 residues. CDR1 is ENHRY and CDR2 is SYGVKD in the germline V gene. The CDR3 nucleotides are TGTGCCATCAGTGAGTCAGAGGGGAACCTGGGAGGTCTCTATGGCTACACCTTC. Translation gives CAISESEGNLGGLYGYTF.

The chain has TRBV9 and TRBJ2-4; D is perhaps TRBD2 (5 bases). Germline values: CDR1 SGDLS, CDR2 YYNGEE. This CDR3 is built from 16 residues. Trimming took off 0 bases at V and 8 bases at J, with 18 bases between the two ends. The DNA of the CDR3 is TGTGCCAGCAGCGTAGGAGTCCGGGGTTTTAAGGACATTCAGTACTTC. This encodes CASSVGVRGFKDIQYF. Full variable domain (rest looked up from reference TRBV9 and TRBJ2-4): DSGVTQTPKHLITATGQRVTLRCSPRSGDLSVYWYQQSLDQGLQFLIQYYNGEERAKGNILERFSAQQFPDLHSELNLSSLELGDSALYFCASSVGVRGFKDIQYFGAGTRLSVL.

This chain connects TRBV13 to TRBJ1-6, with unresolved D. Trimming cost V 0 bases and J 8 bases, with 5 bases left between them. This CDR3 has 13 amino acids. Germline CDR1 reads PRHDT; CDR2 reads FYEKMQ (reference sequence). This chain's CDR3 is CASSLGQDSPLHF. CDR3 sequence (DNA): TGTGCCAGCAGCTTAGGTCAGGATTCACCCCTCCACTTT.

The chain uses TRBV7-2 and TRBJ1-2; TRBD1 might be the D (5 bases). With 1 base removed from V and 5 bases from J, the gap between germline ends came to 20 bases. The germline gives CDR1 SGHTA, CDR2 FQGNSA. The CDR3 spans 17 residues. For the CDR3, the DNA is TGTGCCAGCAGCTTAGGGTTCGAGGCCTTTGGGGGGTATGGCTACACCTTC. Its translation is CASSLGFEAFGGYGYTF.

There are a few counts of this clone. The V and J genes are TRBV7-2 and TRBJ2-7; 12 positions agree with TRBD2. Unmatched junction bases numbered 6, after V lost 1 base and J lost 2 bases. Germline loops: CDR1 SGHTA, CDR2 FQGNSA. The CDR3 sequence is 17 residues long. The CDR3 region has the DNA TGTGCCAGCAGCTTAGGGTCTAGCGGGAGGGCCACCTACGAGCAGTACTTC. Protein sequence: CASSLGSSGRATYEQYF.